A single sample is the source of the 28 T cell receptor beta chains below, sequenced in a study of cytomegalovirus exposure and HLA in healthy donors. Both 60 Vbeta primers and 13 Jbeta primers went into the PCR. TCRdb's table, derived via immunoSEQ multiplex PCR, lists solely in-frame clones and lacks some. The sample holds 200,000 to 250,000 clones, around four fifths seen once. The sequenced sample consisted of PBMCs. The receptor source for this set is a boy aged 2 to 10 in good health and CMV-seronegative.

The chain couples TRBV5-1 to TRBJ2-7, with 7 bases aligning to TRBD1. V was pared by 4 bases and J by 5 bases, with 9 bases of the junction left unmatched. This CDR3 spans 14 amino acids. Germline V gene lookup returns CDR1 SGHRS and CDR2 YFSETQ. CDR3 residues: CASSAPTGAHEQYF. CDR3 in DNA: TGCGCCAGCAGCGCACCAACAGGGGCCCACGAGCAGTACTTC.

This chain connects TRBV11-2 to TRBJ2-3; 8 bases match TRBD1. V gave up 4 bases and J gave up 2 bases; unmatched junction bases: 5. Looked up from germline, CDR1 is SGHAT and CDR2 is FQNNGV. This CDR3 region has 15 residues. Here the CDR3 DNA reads TGTGCCAGCAGCTCCCGGGACAGGACCACAGATACGCAGTATTTT. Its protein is CASSSRDRTTDTQYF.

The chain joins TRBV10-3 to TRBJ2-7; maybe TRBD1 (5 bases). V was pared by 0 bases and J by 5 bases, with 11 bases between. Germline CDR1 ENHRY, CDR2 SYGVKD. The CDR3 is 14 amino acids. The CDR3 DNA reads TGTGCCATCAGTGAGTCCAGGGCCGGCGACGAGCAGTACTTC. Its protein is CAISESRAGDEQYF.

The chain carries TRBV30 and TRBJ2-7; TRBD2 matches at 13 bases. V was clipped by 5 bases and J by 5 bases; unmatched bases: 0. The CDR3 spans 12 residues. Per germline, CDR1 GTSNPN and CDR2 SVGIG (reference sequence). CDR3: CAWGLAGDEQYF. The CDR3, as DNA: TGTGCCTGGGGACTAGCGGGAGACGAGCAGTACTTC.

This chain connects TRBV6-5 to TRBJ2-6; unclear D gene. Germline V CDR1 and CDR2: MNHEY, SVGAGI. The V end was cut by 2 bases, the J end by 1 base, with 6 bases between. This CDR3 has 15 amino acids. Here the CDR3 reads CASSYVRSGANVLTF. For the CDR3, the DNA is TGTGCCAGCAGTTACGTCAGGTCTGGGGCCAACGTCCTGACTTTC.

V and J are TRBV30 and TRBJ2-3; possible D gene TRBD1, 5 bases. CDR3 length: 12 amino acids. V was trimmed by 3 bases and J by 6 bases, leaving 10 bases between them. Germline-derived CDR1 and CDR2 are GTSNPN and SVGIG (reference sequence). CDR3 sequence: CAWSPGADTQYF. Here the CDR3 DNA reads TGTGCCTGGAGCCCTGGGGCCGATACGCAGTATTTT.

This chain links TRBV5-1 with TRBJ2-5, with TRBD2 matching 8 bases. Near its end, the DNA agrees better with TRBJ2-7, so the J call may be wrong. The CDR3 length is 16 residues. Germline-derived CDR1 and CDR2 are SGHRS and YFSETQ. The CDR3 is CASSFDTSGHSYEQYF. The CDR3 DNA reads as TGCGCCAGCAGCTTTGACACTAGCGGCCACTCCTACGAGCAGTACTTC.

The chain's CDR3 is CASSQTSGRVVYNEQFF. The CDR3 region has the DNA TGTGCCAGCAGCCAAACTAGCGGGAGAGTCGTCTACAATGAGCAGTTCTTC. The chain employs TRBV14 and TRBJ2-1; 11 bases fit TRBD2. Germline V lookup: CDR1 SGHDN, CDR2 FVKESK. The V and J ends lost 2 bases and 3 bases, in that order; junction bases with no gene match: 6. The CDR3 has 17 residues.

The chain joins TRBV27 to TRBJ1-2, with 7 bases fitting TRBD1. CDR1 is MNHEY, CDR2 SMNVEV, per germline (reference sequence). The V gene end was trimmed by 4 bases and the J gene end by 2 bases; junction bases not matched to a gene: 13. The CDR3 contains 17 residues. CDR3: CASSSNGGTDNNYGYTF. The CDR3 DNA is TGTGCCAGCAGTTCTAACGGAGGGACAGACAACAACTATGGCTACACCTTC.

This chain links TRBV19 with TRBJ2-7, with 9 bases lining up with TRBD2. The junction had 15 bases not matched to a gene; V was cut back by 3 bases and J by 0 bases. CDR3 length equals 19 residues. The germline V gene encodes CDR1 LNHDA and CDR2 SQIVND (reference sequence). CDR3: CASSIVWGPGTSLSYEQYF. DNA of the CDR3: TGTGCCAGTAGTATCGTATGGGGTCCCGGGACTAGCCTCTCCTACGAGCAGTACTTC.

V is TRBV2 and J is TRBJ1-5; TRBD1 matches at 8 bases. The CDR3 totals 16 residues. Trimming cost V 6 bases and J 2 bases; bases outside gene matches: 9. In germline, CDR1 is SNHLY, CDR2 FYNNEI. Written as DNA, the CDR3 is TGTGCCAGCAGGACAGGGGACTCTATGGGCAATCAGCCCCAGCATTTT. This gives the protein CASRTGDSMGNQPQHF.

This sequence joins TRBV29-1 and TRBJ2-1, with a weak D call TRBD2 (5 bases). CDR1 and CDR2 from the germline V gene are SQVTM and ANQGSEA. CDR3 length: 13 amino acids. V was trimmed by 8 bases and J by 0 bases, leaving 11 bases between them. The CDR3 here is CSLRTYSYNEQFF. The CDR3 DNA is TGCAGCCTGAGGACTTACTCCTACAATGAGCAGTTCTTC.

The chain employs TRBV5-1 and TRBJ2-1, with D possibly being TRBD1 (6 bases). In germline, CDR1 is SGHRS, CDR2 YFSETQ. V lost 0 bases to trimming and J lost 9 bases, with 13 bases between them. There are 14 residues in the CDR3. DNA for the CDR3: TGCGCCAGCAGCTTGGACAGGGCAAAGAGTGAGCAGTTCTTC. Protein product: CASSLDRAKSEQFF.

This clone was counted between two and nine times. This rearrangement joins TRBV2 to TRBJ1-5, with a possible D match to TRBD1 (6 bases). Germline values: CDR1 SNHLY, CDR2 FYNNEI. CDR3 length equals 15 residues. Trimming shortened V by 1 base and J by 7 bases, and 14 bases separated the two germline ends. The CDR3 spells CASSEEGGRRQPQHF. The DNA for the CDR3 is TGTGCCAGCAGTGAAGAGGGGGGGCGAAGACAGCCCCAGCATTTT.

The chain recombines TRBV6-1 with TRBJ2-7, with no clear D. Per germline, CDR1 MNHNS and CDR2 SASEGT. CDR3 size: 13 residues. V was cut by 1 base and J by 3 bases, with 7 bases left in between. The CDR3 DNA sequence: TGTGCCAGCAGTGAAGGGGCCCGCTACGAGCAGTACTTC. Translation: CASSEGARYEQYF.

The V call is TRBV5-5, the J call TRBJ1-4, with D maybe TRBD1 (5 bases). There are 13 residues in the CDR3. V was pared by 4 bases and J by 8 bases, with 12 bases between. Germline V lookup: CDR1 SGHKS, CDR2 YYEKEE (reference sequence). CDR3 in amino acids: CASSIDSLEKLFF. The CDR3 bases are TGTGCCAGCAGCATCGACAGCTTAGAAAAACTGTTTTTT.

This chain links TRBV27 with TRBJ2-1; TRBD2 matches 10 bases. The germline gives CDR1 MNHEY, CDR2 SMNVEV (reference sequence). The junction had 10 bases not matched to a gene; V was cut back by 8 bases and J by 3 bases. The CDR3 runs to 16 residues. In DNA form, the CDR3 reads TGTGCCAGCTGGACCTTAGCGGGAGGACTCTACAATGAGCAGTTCTTC. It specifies CASWTLAGGLYNEQFF.

CDR3 amino acids: CASSTTGTAPWTEAFF. In nucleotides, the CDR3 is TGTGCCAGCAGCACAACCGGGACAGCCCCCTGGACTGAAGCTTTCTTT. This chain links TRBV9 with TRBJ1-1; 7 bases map to TRBD1. Trimming took 4 bases from V and 5 from J; bases not matched to a gene: 14. This CDR3 has 16 amino acids. From germline, CDR1 is SGDLS and CDR2 YYNGEE.

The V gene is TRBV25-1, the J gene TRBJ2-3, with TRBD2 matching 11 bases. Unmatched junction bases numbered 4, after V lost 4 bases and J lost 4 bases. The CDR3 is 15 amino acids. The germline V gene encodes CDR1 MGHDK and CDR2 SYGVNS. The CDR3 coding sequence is TGTGCCAGCAGTGCAACTAGCGGGAGAGCAGATACGCAGTATTTT. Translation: CASSATSGRADTQYF.

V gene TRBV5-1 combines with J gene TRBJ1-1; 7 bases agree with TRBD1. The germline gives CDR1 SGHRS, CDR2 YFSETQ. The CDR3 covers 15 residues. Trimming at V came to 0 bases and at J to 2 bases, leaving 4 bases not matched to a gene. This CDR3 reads CASSLADRPNTEAFF. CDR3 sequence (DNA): TGCGCCAGCAGCTTGGCGGACAGGCCTAACACTGAAGCTTTCTTT.

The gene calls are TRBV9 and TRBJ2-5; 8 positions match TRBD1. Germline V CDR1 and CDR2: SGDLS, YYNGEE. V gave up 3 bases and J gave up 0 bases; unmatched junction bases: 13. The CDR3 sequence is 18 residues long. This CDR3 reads CASSALSGGSSYQETQYF. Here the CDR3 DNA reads TGTGCCAGCAGCGCCCTTTCAGGGGGCAGTTCGTACCAAGAGACCCAGTACTTC.

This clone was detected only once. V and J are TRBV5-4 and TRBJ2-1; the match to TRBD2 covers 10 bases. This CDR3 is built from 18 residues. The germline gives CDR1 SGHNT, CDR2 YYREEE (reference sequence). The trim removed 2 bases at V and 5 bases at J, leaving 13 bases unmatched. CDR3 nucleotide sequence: TGTGCCAGCAGCTTAGGCCCTTCTAGCGGGAGTTTCAACAATGAGCAGTTCTTC. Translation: CASSLGPSSGSFNNEQFF.

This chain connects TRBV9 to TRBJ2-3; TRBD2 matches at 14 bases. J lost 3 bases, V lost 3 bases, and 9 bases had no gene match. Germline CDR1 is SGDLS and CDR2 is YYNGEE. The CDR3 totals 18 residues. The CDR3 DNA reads TGTGCCAGCAGCGGGAGACTAGCGGGGGGGCCGGGGACAGATACGCAGTATTTT. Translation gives CASSGRLAGGPGTDTQYF. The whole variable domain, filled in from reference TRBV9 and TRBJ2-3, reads DSGVTQTPKHLITATGQRVTLRCSPRSGDLSVYWYQQSLDQGLQFLIQYYNGEERAKGNILERFSAQQFPDLHSELNLSSLELGDSALYFCASSGRLAGGPGTDTQYFGPGTRLTVL.

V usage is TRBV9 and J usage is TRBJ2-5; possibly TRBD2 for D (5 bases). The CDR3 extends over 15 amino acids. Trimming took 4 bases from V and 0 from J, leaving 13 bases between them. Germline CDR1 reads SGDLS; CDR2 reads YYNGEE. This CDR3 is CASSSGLSYQETQYF. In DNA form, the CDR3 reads TGTGCCAGCAGCTCCGGACTCTCGTACCAAGAGACCCAGTACTTC. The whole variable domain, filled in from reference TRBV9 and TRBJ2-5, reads DSGVTQTPKHLITATGQRVTLRCSPRSGDLSVYWYQQSLDQGLQFLIQYYNGEERAKGNILERFSAQQFPDLHSELNLSSLELGDSALYFCASSSGLSYQETQYFGPGTRLLVL.

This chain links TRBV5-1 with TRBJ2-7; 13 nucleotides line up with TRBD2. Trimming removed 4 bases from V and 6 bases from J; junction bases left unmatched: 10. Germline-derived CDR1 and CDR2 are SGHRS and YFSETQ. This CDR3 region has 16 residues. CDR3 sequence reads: CASSPGLAGDGGEQYF. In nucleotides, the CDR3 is TGCGCCAGCAGCCCCGGACTAGCGGGGGACGGGGGCGAGCAGTACTTC.

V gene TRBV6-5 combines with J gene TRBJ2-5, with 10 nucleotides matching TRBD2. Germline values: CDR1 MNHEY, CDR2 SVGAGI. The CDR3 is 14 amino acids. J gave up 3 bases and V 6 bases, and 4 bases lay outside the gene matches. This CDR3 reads CASSPGLAKETQYF. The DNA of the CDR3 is TGTGCCAGCAGCCCGGGACTAGCGAAAGAGACCCAGTACTTC.

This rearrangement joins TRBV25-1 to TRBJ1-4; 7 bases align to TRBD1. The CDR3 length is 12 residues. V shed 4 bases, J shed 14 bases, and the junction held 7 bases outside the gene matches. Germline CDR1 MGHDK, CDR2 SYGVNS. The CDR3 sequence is CASSVPGGHLFF. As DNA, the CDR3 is TGTGCCAGCAGTGTCCCAGGGGGGCACCTGTTTTTT.

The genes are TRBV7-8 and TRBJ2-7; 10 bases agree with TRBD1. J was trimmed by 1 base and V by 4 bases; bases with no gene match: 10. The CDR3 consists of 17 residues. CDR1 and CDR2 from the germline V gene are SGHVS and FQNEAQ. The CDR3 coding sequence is TGTGCCAGCAGCTGCCCCTCGGGACAGGGGACATCCTACGAGCAGTACTTC. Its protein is CASSCPSGQGTSYEQYF.